The clone carrying this T cell receptor (beta chain) was seen a handful of times. Its specificity is unknown. This entry belongs to a study of T cell repertoires in cytomegalovirus infection. Study summary: Shared public TCR beta signatures pointed to both CMV infection and a matching HLA type. Study observations and caveats: HLA-C-restricted CMV-specific TCR beta clonotypes prevailed in the ex vivo response.

V was cut by 0 bases and J by 4 bases, with 12 bases left in between. Germline CDR1 and CDR2: ENHRY and SYGVKD. The CDR3 is 16 amino acids. TCRdb redid the calling of the reads with MiXCR, one entry per CDR3 protein. The sample holds 100,000 to 150,000 distinct CDR3 sequences, approximately 24% seen once. The receptor was isolated from a human donor in good health (CMV status not recorded). Some clones in this sample may be carry-over from other donors' samples. Material for sequencing was PBMCs, sequenced either directly or after in vitro stimulation (not recorded which). This chain links TRBV10-3 with TRBJ1-4; tentative D call: TRBD1 (6 bases). In DNA, the CDR3 is TGTGCCATCAGTGAGTCTGAGGGCAGGGGTAATGAAAAACTGTTTTTT. It is translated as CAISESEGRGNEKLFF.